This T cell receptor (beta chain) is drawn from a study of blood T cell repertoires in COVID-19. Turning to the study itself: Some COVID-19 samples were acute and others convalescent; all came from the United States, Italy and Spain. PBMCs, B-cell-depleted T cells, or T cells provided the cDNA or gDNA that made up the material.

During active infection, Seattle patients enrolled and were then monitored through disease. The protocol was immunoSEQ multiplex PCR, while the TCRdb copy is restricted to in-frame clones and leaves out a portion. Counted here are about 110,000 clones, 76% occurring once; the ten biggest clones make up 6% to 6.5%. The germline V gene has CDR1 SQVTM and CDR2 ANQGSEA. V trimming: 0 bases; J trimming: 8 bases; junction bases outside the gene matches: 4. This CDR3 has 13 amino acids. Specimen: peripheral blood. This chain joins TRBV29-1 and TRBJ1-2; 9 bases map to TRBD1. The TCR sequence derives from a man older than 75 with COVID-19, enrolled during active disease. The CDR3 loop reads CSVEEDRGGGYTF. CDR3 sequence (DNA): TGCAGCGTTGAAGAGGACAGGGGAGGAGGCTACACCTTC.